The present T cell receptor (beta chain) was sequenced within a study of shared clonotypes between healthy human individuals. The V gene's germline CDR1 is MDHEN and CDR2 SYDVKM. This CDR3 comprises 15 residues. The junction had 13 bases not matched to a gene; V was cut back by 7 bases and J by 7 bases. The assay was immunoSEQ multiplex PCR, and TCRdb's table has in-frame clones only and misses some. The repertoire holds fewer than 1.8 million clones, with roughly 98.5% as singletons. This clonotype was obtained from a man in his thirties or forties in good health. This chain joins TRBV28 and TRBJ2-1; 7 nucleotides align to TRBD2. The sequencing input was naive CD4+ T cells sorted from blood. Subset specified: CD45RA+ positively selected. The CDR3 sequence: CASTLRGEGLNEQFF. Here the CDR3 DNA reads TGTGCCAGCACCCTACGGGGGGAGGGCCTGAATGAGCAGTTCTTC. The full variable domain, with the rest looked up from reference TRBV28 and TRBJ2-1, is DVKVTQSSRYLVKRTGEKVFLECVQDMDHENMFWYRQDPGLGLRLIYFSYDVKMKEKGDIPEGYSVSREKKERFSLILESASTNQTSMYLCASTLRGEGLNEQFFGPGTRLTVL.